This passage covers 23 T cell receptor beta chains from one sample sequenced in a study of post-analysis software for immune sequencing data. Study-wide results and limits: Patients used several TRBV segments, including TRBV5-6, TRBV5-1 and TRBV20-1, more often than controls.

No antigen has been identified for these receptors. Unique molecular identifiers tagged the TCR beta cDNA libraries. TCRdb itself ran the PCR reads through MiXCR, one entry per CDR3 protein. The sample lists 350,000 to 450,000 distinct CDR3 sequences; less than 40% were seen once. The material sequenced was blood. These receptors were collected from a girl between 5 and 17 years old with multiple sclerosis.

On this clonotype itself: This CDR3 is missing its conserved last phenylalanine or tryptophan, likely due to a read error. The gene calls are TRBV15 and TRBJ1-6; 7 bases align to TRBD1. V dropped 0 bases and J dropped 4; count of bases not matched to a gene: 9. Looked up from germline, CDR1 is LNHNV and CDR2 is YYDKDF (reference sequence). CDR3 length: 18 residues. The CDR3: CATSREGGDLPYNSPLHL. The CDR3 coding sequence is TGTGCCACCAGCAGAGAAGGGGGCGACCTTCCTTATAATTCACCCCTCCACCTT.

This chain links TRBV7-8 with TRBJ2-5; D gene ambiguous. The germline V gene encodes CDR1 SGHVS and CDR2 FQNEAQ. V was clipped by 2 bases and J by 0 bases, with 10 bases between them. CDR3 size: 15 residues. This chain's CDR3 is CASSLIAGDQETQYF. DNA of the CDR3: TGTGCCAGCAGCTTAATTGCTGGGGACCAAGAGACCCAGTACTTC.

This clonotype was observed a few times. The chain employs TRBV29-1 and TRBJ1-1; D gene ambiguous. Germline V gene data show CDR1 as SQVTM and CDR2 as ANQGSEA. V lost 1 base and J lost 5, with 5 bases in between. The CDR3 totals 11 residues. Here the CDR3 reads CSVEGETEAFF. DNA of the CDR3: TGCAGCGTTGAAGGGGAGACTGAAGCTTTCTTT.

The J gene is TRBJ2-7, the V gene TRBV5-1; D gene ambiguous. Germline assignment: CDR1 SGHRS and CDR2 YFSETQ. V shed 3 bases and J shed 1 base, with 11 bases lying between them. The CDR3 runs 14 residues. CDR3 DNA sequence: TGCGCCAGCAGCTACGACCGACCTTCCTACGAGCAGTACTTC. Translated, it gives CASSYDRPSYEQYF.

There are a few counts of this clonotype. The chain combines TRBV9 with TRBJ1-1; D not certain. Trimming stripped 1 base from V and 5 bases from J, with 9 bases between. In germline, CDR1 is SGDLS, CDR2 YYNGEE. This CDR3 is 13 amino acids long. This CDR3 reads CASSVTPETEAFF. In DNA, the CDR3 is TGTGCCAGCAGCGTAACCCCCGAGACTGAAGCTTTCTTT.

The J gene is TRBJ1-1, the V gene TRBV29-1; D is perhaps TRBD1 (6 bases). V was shortened by 0 bases and J by 2 bases, with 16 bases between the two germline ends. Per the germline V gene, CDR1 is SQVTM and CDR2 is ANQGSEA. This CDR3 is built from 16 residues. The CDR3 DNA follows: TGCAGCGTTGAAGAGGGGGGGGGCGTTATTAACACTGAAGCTTTCTTT. Its protein product is CSVEEGGGVINTEAFF.

This rearrangement joins TRBV5-1 to TRBJ2-5; D remains unclear. The V gene lost 5 bases and the J gene lost 1 base, with 12 bases spanning the gap. The CDR3 contains 14 residues. The germline V gene encodes CDR1 SGHRS and CDR2 YFSETQ. The CDR3 region is CASSQASPQETQYF. The CDR3, as DNA: TGCGCCAGCAGTCAAGCGTCCCCCCAAGAGACCCAGTACTTC.

The J gene is TRBJ2-5, the V gene TRBV3-1; TRBD1 matches 8 bases. This CDR3 contains 16 residues. V lost 0 bases to trimming and J lost 11 bases; unmatched junction nucleotides: 14. Germline loops: CDR1 LGHDT, CDR2 YNNKEL (reference sequence). Here the CDR3 reads CASSQDRQGAWDEQYF. DNA of the CDR3: TGTGCCAGCAGCCAAGATAGGCAGGGGGCCTGGGATGAGCAGTACTTC.

The rearrangement uses TRBV12-3 or TRBV12-4 and TRBJ2-1; 10 nucleotides line up with TRBD2. This CDR3 has 16 residues. The J segment lost 5 bases and the V segment lost 2 bases, leaving 6 bases of the junction unmatched. The CDR3, as DNA: TGTGCCAGCAGTTTAACCAGCGGGGGGGCCCACAATGAGCAGTTCTTC. This sequence encodes CASSLTSGGAHNEQFF.

This clonotype was counted a few times. The chain's CDR3 is CASRLLGNTEAFF. CDR3 in DNA: TGTGCCAGCAGACTACTGGGGAACACTGAAGCTTTCTTT. This chain uses TRBV27 with TRBJ1-1; D gene unclear. V was shortened by 6 bases and J by 1 base, with 9 bases between the two germline ends. The CDR3 is made up of 13 amino acids. CDR1 and CDR2 from the germline V gene are MNHEY and SMNVEV (reference sequence).

Details on this clonotype: One end of the junction does not line up with germline, which may come from a read error. The rearrangement links TRBV18 to TRBJ2-5, with D unresolved. The CDR3 contains 11 residues. Germline V CDR1 and CDR2: KGHSH, LQKENI. The CDR3, as DNA: TGTGCCACCGGAACTCAAGAGGCCCAGTACTTC. Its protein is CATGTQEAQYF.

A remark on this clonotype: Its ends do not fully match the called genes, so a read error is possible. The V and J genes are TRBV12-3 or TRBV12-4 and TRBJ2-7, with TRBD2 identical over 12 bases. The CDR3 runs 15 residues. The CDR3 DNA sequence: TGTGTCAGCAGTTTAACTAGCGGGGGGCCCTACGAGCAGTACTTC. It encodes CVSSLTSGGPYEQYF.

CDR3 coding DNA: TGCAGTGCTAGTATCGGCGTCCTAGCCAAAAACATTCAGTACTTC. Translation gives CSASIGVLAKNIQYF. The chain couples TRBV20-1 to TRBJ2-4, with D hard to call. This CDR3 has 15 amino acids. Trimming took 3 bases from V and 0 from J, leaving 12 bases between them. Germline CDR1 and CDR2: DFQATT and SNEGSKA (reference sequence).

This clonotype was found many times. The chain couples TRBV7-2 to TRBJ2-5; possible D gene TRBD2, 6 bases. Trimming took off 5 bases at V and 5 bases at J, with 18 bases between the two ends. The length of the CDR3 is 15 residues. Germline values: CDR1 SGHTA, CDR2 FQGNSA. The CDR3 loop reads CASSAQGHREETQYF. DNA for the CDR3: TGTGCCAGCAGCGCTCAAGGACACCGGGAGGAGACCCAGTACTTC.

This clonotype was seen a handful of times. CDR3 DNA: TGTGCCATCAGTGAGTCGAAGGGACAGGGGAGGGGCACTGAAGCTTTCTTT. Protein: CAISESKGQGRGTEAFF. The chain recombines TRBV10-3 with TRBJ1-1, with 10 bases matching TRBD1. This CDR3 spans 17 amino acids. The V gene end was trimmed by 0 bases and the J gene end by 4 bases; junction bases not matched to a gene: 8. Germline CDR1 reads ENHRY; CDR2 reads SYGVKD.

A few counts support this clonotype. One end of the junction does not line up with germline, which may come from a read error. This chain joins TRBV6-2 or TRBV6-3 and TRBJ2-1, with 7 bases lining up with TRBD1. Germline V gene lookup returns CDR1 MNHEY and CDR2 SVGEGT. This CDR3 contains 15 residues. As DNA, the CDR3 is TGTGTCAGCAGTTACGAACAGGGGCTGTACAATGAGCAGTTCTTC. Protein sequence: CVSSYEQGLYNEQFF.

This sequence joins TRBV6-6 and TRBJ2-7; 8 nucleotides match TRBD1. The CDR3 runs 15 residues. Per the germline V gene, CDR1 is MNHNY and CDR2 is SVGAGI (reference sequence). V lost 5 bases to trimming and J lost 3 bases; unmatched junction nucleotides: 9. The CDR3 sequence: CASSPQGEIFYEQYF. Written as DNA, the CDR3 is TGTGCCAGCAGTCCACAGGGGGAAATATTCTACGAGCAGTACTTC.

This clonotype was observed many times. The gene calls are TRBV4-1 and TRBJ1-1; no firm D call. CDR1 MGHRA and CDR2 YSYEKL come from the germline V gene. The CDR3 contains 13 residues. V dropped 4 bases and J dropped 1 base, with 7 bases sitting between them. CDR3 coding DNA: TGCGCCAGCAGCCCCCGTGAGAACACTGAAGCTTTCTTT. Translating it yields CASSPRENTEAFF.

A few counts support this clonotype. The chain couples TRBV7-9 to TRBJ1-1; D gene uncertain. The CDR3 is 14 residues long. Trimming removed 3 bases at V and 6 bases at J, with 14 bases between. CDR1 is SEHNR, CDR2 FQNEAQ, per germline (reference sequence). CDR3 DNA: TGTGCCAGCAGCTTTGATTCCAGGCGGGCTGAAGCTTTCTTT. It encodes CASSFDSRRAEAFF.

V is TRBV27 and J is TRBJ2-7, with 9 positions matching TRBD1. This CDR3 is built from 15 residues. The germline V gene encodes CDR1 MNHEY and CDR2 SMNVEV (reference sequence). V lost 5 bases and J lost 3; bases outside the gene matches: 8. This CDR3 reads CASSPLGDRVYEQYF. CDR3 in DNA: TGTGCCAGCAGTCCTCTTGGGGACAGGGTCTACGAGCAGTACTTC.

The rearrangement joins TRBV5-1 to TRBJ2-7; D remains ambiguous. Per germline, CDR1 SGHRS and CDR2 YFSETQ. The CDR3 sequence is 11 residues long. V lost 6 bases and J 2 bases, leaving 6 bases between the germline ends. In DNA form, the CDR3 reads TGCGCCAGCACCGACACCTACGAGCAGTACTTC. Translating gives CASTDTYEQYF.

The chain recombines TRBV12-3 or TRBV12-4 with TRBJ1-2; D uncertain. This CDR3 is 14 amino acids long. Trimming removed 5 bases at V and 4 bases at J, with 14 bases between. This CDR3 is CASSPQVAAYGYTF. The CDR3 region has the DNA TGTGCCAGCAGTCCCCAAGTGGCAGCCTATGGCTACACCTTC.

The chain combines TRBV12-3 or TRBV12-4 with TRBJ1-2, with D perhaps matching TRBD1 (5 bases). The CDR3 has 14 residues. Trimming removed 7 bases from V and 6 bases from J, with 18 bases in between. CDR3 sequence: CASTLGTSIHGYTF. CDR3 in DNA: TGTGCCAGCACTTTGGGGACCTCTATCCATGGCTACACCTTC.